These 30 T cell receptor beta chains originate from one sample sequenced in a study of cytomegalovirus exposure and HLA in healthy donors. Primers: 60 Vbeta forward and 13 Jbeta reverse. Data came from immunoSEQ multiplex PCR; TCRdb stores just in-frame clones and leaves some out. The sample has about 200,000 clones, approximately 79% seen once. The sample taken for sequencing was PBMCs. Every receptor here comes from a man in his fifties in good health and CMV-seronegative.

A few counts support this clone. Other DNA sequences in this specimen translate into the identical CDR3. The CDR3 spells CASSVGGQSYEQYF. The CDR3 bases are TGTGCCAGCAGCGTCGGGGGACAGTCCTACGAGCAGTACTTC. The rearrangement links TRBV9 to TRBJ2-7, with D tentatively TRBD1 (7 bases). The CDR3 runs 14 residues. V lost 2 bases to trimming and J lost 1 base, with 10 bases between them. CDR1 SGDLS and CDR2 YYNGEE come from the germline V gene. The variable domain in full, with the rest retrieved from reference TRBV9 and TRBJ2-7, is DSGVTQTPKHLITATGQRVTLRCSPRSGDLSVYWYQQSLDQGLQFLIQYYNGEERAKGNILERFSAQQFPDLHSELNLSSLELGDSALYFCASSVGGQSYEQYFGPGTRLTVT.

The gene calls are TRBV19 and TRBJ2-2; 9 bases match TRBD1. The V and J ends lost 9 bases and 7 bases, in that order; junction bases with no gene match: 6. CDR3 length equals 13 residues. CDR1 and CDR2 (germline): LNHDA, SQIVND (reference sequence). CDR3 in amino acids: CASGTGQGGELFF. DNA for the CDR3: TGTGCCAGCGGGACAGGGCAAGGCGGGGAGCTGTTTTTT.

The V gene is TRBV7-8, the J gene TRBJ2-3, with TRBD2 as a possible D gene (6 bases). V was pared by 7 bases and J by 6 bases, with 14 bases between. Germline loops: CDR1 SGHVS, CDR2 FQNEAQ. The CDR3 contains 13 residues. The CDR3 protein is CASTDYPADTQYF. CDR3 DNA: TGTGCCAGCACGGACTACCCGGCGGATACGCAGTATTTT.

The J gene is TRBJ1-1, the V gene TRBV2; 7 bases line up with TRBD1. Germline V CDR1 and CDR2: SNHLY, FYNNEI. V lost 8 bases to trimming and J lost 4 bases; unmatched junction nucleotides: 10. The CDR3 totals 14 residues. CDR3 sequence reads: CASLRQGLATEAFF. The DNA of the CDR3 is TGTGCCAGCCTGAGACAGGGTCTGGCCACTGAAGCTTTCTTT. The full variable domain, with the rest looked up from reference TRBV2 and TRBJ1-1, is EPEVTQTPSHQVTQMGQEVILRCVPISNHLYFYWYRQILGQKVEFLVSFYNNEISEKSEIFDDQFSVERPDGSNFTLKIRSTKLEDSAMYFCASLRQGLATEAFFGQGTRLTVV.

The chain carries TRBV28 and TRBJ2-3, with TRBD1 matching over 10 bases. Losses at the gene ends were 3 bases for V and 7 bases for J; bases not matched to a gene: 7. The CDR3 runs to 15 residues. Germline V gene data show CDR1 as MDHEN and CDR2 as SYDVKM. CDR3 amino acids: CASSFRGQGKHTQYF. The CDR3 DNA reads TGTGCCAGCAGTTTTCGGGGACAGGGGAAGCATACGCAGTATTTT.

The chain combines TRBV28 with TRBJ2-7; D might be TRBD1 (5 bases). CDR3 length equals 13 residues. V lost 7 bases to trimming and J lost 2 bases, with 12 bases between them. The germline CDR1 and CDR2 sequences are MDHEN and SYDVKM. CDR3 in amino acids: CASNLVGAYEQYF. CDR3 DNA sequence: TGTGCCAGCAACCTGGTAGGGGCCTACGAGCAGTACTTC.

The chain uses TRBV7-9 and TRBJ2-2; TRBD2 is a possible D gene (6 bases). This CDR3 region has 15 residues. Germline assignment: CDR1 SEHNR and CDR2 FQNEAQ (reference sequence). V was shortened by 5 bases and J by 1 base, with 11 bases between the two germline ends. This chain's CDR3 is CASSLFSGNTGELFF. DNA of the CDR3: TGTGCCAGCAGCCTATTTAGCGGGAACACCGGGGAGCTGTTTTTT.

The gene calls are TRBV28 and TRBJ1-2; D might be TRBD1 (5 bases). This CDR3 comprises 12 residues. The germline gives CDR1 MDHEN, CDR2 SYDVKM. V lost 6 bases, J lost 0 bases, and 5 bases lay in between. CDR3 in amino acids: CASSRANYGYTF. The CDR3 region has the DNA TGTGCCAGCAGCAGGGCTAACTATGGCTACACCTTC.

The rearrangement links TRBV9 to TRBJ2-2; TRBD2 is a possible D gene (5 bases). There are 13 residues in the CDR3. Looked up from germline, CDR1 is SGDLS and CDR2 is YYNGEE. Trimming shortened V by 3 bases and J by 5 bases, and 8 bases separated the two germline ends. The CDR3 spells CASSGSGTGELFF. In nucleotides, the CDR3 is TGTGCCAGCAGCGGGTCGGGGACCGGGGAGCTGTTTTTT.

The chain combines TRBV19 with TRBJ1-4; 11 nucleotides align to TRBD1. Germline CDR1 is LNHDA and CDR2 is SQIVND (reference sequence). The CDR3 contains 14 residues. V trimming: 3 bases; J trimming: 6 bases; junction bases outside the gene matches: 0. In DNA form, the CDR3 reads TGTGCCAGTAGTATGGGACAGGGGGATGAAAAACTGTTTTTT. Translated, it gives CASSMGQGDEKLFF.

In its sample, this clone was seen once. The rearrangement uses TRBV6-1 and TRBJ1-1, with D tentatively TRBD1 (6 bases). Trimming cost V 6 bases and J 0 bases, with 14 bases left between them. The CDR3 is 15 amino acids. The germline gives CDR1 MNHNS, CDR2 SASEGT. The CDR3 loop is CASRPGQPMNTEAFF. Written as DNA, the CDR3 is TGTGCCAGCAGACCTGGACAGCCCATGAACACTGAAGCTTTCTTT.

The chain recombines TRBV20-1 with TRBJ1-5; D unresolved. Germline assignment: CDR1 DFQATT and CDR2 SNEGSKA (reference sequence). V shed 5 bases and J shed 15 bases, with 17 bases lying between them. CDR3 length: 11 residues. DNA for the CDR3: TGCAGTGCTTTTCAGGAAAAGCGGACGCATTTT. It is translated as CSAFQEKRTHF.

The chain links TRBV4-2 to TRBJ2-7; D possibly corresponds to TRBD2 (5 bases). CDR3 size: 13 residues. V dropped 1 base and J dropped 6 bases, with 10 bases sitting between them. Germline V CDR1 and CDR2: LGHNA, YNFKEQ. CDR3 nucleotides: TGTGCCAGCAGCCAAGGGGCGGGCCTCGAGCAGTACTTC. Amino acid sequence: CASSQGAGLEQYF.

This rearrangement joins TRBV9 to TRBJ1-3; possible D gene TRBD1, 5 bases. V was pared by 0 bases and J by 4 bases, with 5 bases between. The CDR3 has 13 residues. Germline-derived CDR1 and CDR2 are SGDLS and YYNGEE. The CDR3 reads CASSVGQGNTIYF. The CDR3 DNA sequence: TGTGCCAGCAGCGTAGGACAGGGAAACACCATATATTTT.

The chain joins TRBV7-8 to TRBJ1-6; 7 bases are shared with TRBD1. V lost 2 bases and J lost 7; bases outside the gene matches: 2. Germline values: CDR1 SGHVS, CDR2 FQNEAQ. The CDR3 length is 14 residues. CDR3 region: CASSLTGANSPLHF. Here the CDR3 DNA reads TGTGCCAGCAGCTTAACAGGGGCGAATTCACCCCTCCACTTT.

J is TRBJ2-1 and V is TRBV28; TRBD2 agrees at 10 bases. The trim removed 6 bases at V and 4 bases at J, leaving 15 bases unmatched. Germline V gene sequence: CDR1 MDHEN, CDR2 SYDVKM. The CDR3 consists of 18 residues. As DNA, the CDR3 is TGTGCCAGCAGGGGGGAACACCACGGGACTAGCGTTTACAATGAGCAGTTCTTC. It codes for CASRGEHHGTSVYNEQFF.

The chain is built from TRBV4-1 and TRBJ1-1, with 9 nucleotides matching TRBD1. CDR3 length equals 14 residues. Germline CDR1 reads MGHRA; CDR2 reads YSYEKL. V lost 4 bases, J lost 4 bases, and 4 bases stayed unmatched. CDR3 coding DNA: TGCGCCAGCAGCCCTGGGACAGGGTTCACTGAAGCTTTCTTT. This sequence encodes CASSPGTGFTEAFF.

This chain joins TRBV5-1 and TRBJ1-1; a weak D match, TRBD1 (6 bases). Germline V gene sequence: CDR1 SGHRS, CDR2 YFSETQ. The V end was cut by 0 bases, the J end by 2 bases, with 11 bases between. This CDR3 has 15 residues. This CDR3 reads CASSLGTGRNTEAFF. CDR3 sequence (DNA): TGCGCCAGCAGCTTGGGAACAGGGAGAAACACTGAAGCTTTCTTT.

The chain joins TRBV5-1 to TRBJ2-5; possible D gene TRBD1, 6 bases. CDR3 length equals 13 residues. CDR1 and CDR2 from the germline V gene are SGHRS and YFSETQ. V lost 4 bases and J lost 1, with 8 bases in between. The CDR3 region is CASSRDTQETQYF. CDR3 DNA: TGCGCCAGCAGCCGGGACACCCAAGAGACCCAGTACTTC.

This rearrangement joins TRBV6-6 to TRBJ2-1; TRBD2 agrees at 7 bases. Germline V CDR1 and CDR2: MNHNY, SVGAGI (reference sequence). The CDR3 covers 14 residues. Germline trimming cut 9 bases from V and 1 base from J; bases unmatched to any gene: 6. This chain's CDR3 is CASTSGKSYNEQFF. The CDR3 DNA sequence: TGTGCCAGTACAAGCGGGAAGTCCTACAATGAGCAGTTCTTC.

The V and J genes are TRBV25-1 and TRBJ1-5, with D maybe TRBD1 (5 bases). Germline CDR1 and CDR2: MGHDK and SYGVNS. This CDR3 comprises 13 residues. V gave up 6 bases and J gave up 2 bases, with 8 bases separating them. Written as DNA, the CDR3 is TGTGCCAGCAGAGGAGGGGGCAATCAGCCCCAGCATTTT. It translates to CASRGGGNQPQHF.

The chain employs TRBV30 and TRBJ2-7; tentatively, D is TRBD1 (5 bases). The CDR3 sequence is 13 residues long. CDR1 is GTSNPN and CDR2 is SVGIG in the germline V gene (reference sequence). Trimming pared 2 bases from V and 3 bases from J, leaving 11 bases between. The CDR3 reads CAWSFSRDYEQYF. Here the CDR3 DNA reads TGTGCCTGGAGTTTTAGCAGGGACTACGAGCAGTACTTC.

The V gene is TRBV5-6, the J gene TRBJ1-5, with TRBD1 identical over 8 bases. This CDR3 contains 17 residues. Germline V gene sequence: CDR1 SGHDT, CDR2 YYEEEE. The trim removed 0 bases at V and 4 bases at J, leaving 9 bases unmatched. CDR3 nucleotide sequence: TGTGCCAGCAGCTTGGCAGGGGCGCAGGGGGCAAATCAGCCCCAGCATTTT. Its translation: CASSLAGAQGANQPQHF.

This clone was seen a few times. The chain combines TRBV5-1 with TRBJ2-7; the D gene is possibly TRBD1 (6 bases). V lost 4 bases to trimming and J lost 4 bases, with 12 bases between them. Germline CDR1 and CDR2: SGHRS and YFSETQ. The CDR3 runs to 13 residues. CDR3 nucleotides: TGCGCCAGCAGCAGGCAGGGGAGATACGAGCAGTACTTC. It encodes CASSRQGRYEQYF.

This CDR3 reads CASSSPGVGTGINEQFF. CDR3 DNA sequence: TGTGCCAGCAGTTCCCCCGGCGTGGGGACAGGGATCAATGAGCAGTTCTTC. This rearrangement joins TRBV27 to TRBJ2-1; TRBD1 agrees at 9 bases. The ends lost 4 bases at V and 6 bases at J; junction bases unmatched: 13. The CDR3 is 17 amino acids. CDR1 MNHEY and CDR2 SMNVEV come from the germline V gene (reference sequence).

The chain is built from TRBV30 and TRBJ2-5, with 16 bases aligning to TRBD2. Trimming removed 4 bases from V and 5 bases from J; junction bases left unmatched: 10. The CDR3 is 17 residues long. CDR1 is GTSNPN and CDR2 is SVGIG in the germline V gene (reference sequence). The CDR3 protein is CAWNAGLAGGPRETQYF. The DNA of the CDR3 is TGTGCCTGGAACGCGGGACTAGCGGGAGGGCCGCGGGAGACCCAGTACTTC.

This clone turned up a few times. This sequence joins TRBV15 and TRBJ2-1; 10 bases map to TRBD2. The V gene's germline CDR1 is LNHNV and CDR2 YYDKDF (reference sequence). CDR3 length: 16 residues. With 1 base clipped from V and 8 bases from J, the junction kept 8 bases outside the gene matches. The CDR3 nucleotides read TGTGCCACCAGCAGAGTAGGAGCGGGAGGGTCCTATGAGCAGTTCTTC. Encoded protein: CATSRVGAGGSYEQFF.

A word on this clone: Other DNA sequences of this sample code for an identical CDR3. The chain carries TRBV27 and TRBJ2-7; a possible D gene is TRBD1 (5 bases). The CDR3 sequence is 13 residues long. Trimming removed 2 bases from V and 3 bases from J, with 8 bases in between. Germline CDR1 and CDR2: MNHEY and SMNVEV (reference sequence). The CDR3 protein is CASSLGAHYEQYF. The CDR3 DNA reads TGTGCCAGCAGTTTAGGGGCCCACTACGAGCAGTACTTC.

The chain combines TRBV27 with TRBJ1-1; 7 bases are shared with TRBD1. The V segment lost 2 bases and the J segment 6 bases; nucleotides outside the gene matches: 3. The V gene's germline CDR1 is MNHEY and CDR2 SMNVEV (reference sequence). The CDR3 runs 13 residues. In DNA, the CDR3 is TGTGCCAGCAGTTTACAGGGGGTCTCTGAAGCTTTCTTT. Amino acid sequence: CASSLQGVSEAFF.

The rearrangement links TRBV5-4 to TRBJ2-2, with 9 bases lining up with TRBD1. The junction had 5 bases not matched to a gene; V was cut back by 3 bases and J by 5 bases. Germline CDR1 SGHNT, CDR2 YYREEE (reference sequence). The CDR3 loop spans 15 amino acids. CDR3 nucleotides: TGTGCCAGCAGCTCGGGACAGGGCTGGACCGGGGAGCTGTTTTTT. Translation: CASSSGQGWTGELFF.